Given below is one T cell receptor beta chain in context. The source of the sample is a study of blood T cell repertoires in COVID-19. In the study overall: There were acute and convalescent COVID-19 samples, and they came from the United States, Italy and Spain. Sample material is recorded as cDNA or gDNA derived from T cells, B-cell-depleted T cells, or PBMCs.

V lost 0 bases and J lost 3; bases outside the gene matches: 6. The length of the CDR3 is 16 residues. Germline CDR1 and CDR2: SGHDN and FVKESK. The method was immunoSEQ multiplex PCR; TCRdb's version includes in-frame clones alone and lacks a portion of them. The table has 300,000 to 400,000 clones, approximately 88% seen once. In assigning cohorts, the study relied on participant-reported clinical history. For recovered donors of Cohort 3, there were two negative PCRs, clearance, or symptom resolution. The specimen was PBMCs or T cells enriched from blood (not recorded which). This chain links TRBV14 with TRBJ2-7, with 9 bases fitting TRBD2. This sequence was found in a man aged 60 to 75 who had recovered from COVID-19. CDR3 nucleotides: TGTGCCAGCAGCCAAGATGGGCGGGAGGGCTTCTACGAGCAGTACTTC. Amino acid sequence: CASSQDGREGFYEQYF.